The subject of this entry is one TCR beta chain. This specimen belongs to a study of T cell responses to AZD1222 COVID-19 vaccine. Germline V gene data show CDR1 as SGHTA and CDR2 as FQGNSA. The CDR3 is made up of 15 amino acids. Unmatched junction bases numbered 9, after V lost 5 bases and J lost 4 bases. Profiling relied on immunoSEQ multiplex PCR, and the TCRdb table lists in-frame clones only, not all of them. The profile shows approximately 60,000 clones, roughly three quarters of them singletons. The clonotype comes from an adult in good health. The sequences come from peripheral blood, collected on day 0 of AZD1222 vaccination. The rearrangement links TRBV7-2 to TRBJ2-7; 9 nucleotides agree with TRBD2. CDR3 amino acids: CASSPLASGAYEQYF. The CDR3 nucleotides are TGTGCCAGCAGCCCACTGGCTAGCGGGGCGTACGAGCAGTACTTC.